This entry lists 4 T cell receptor beta chains sequenced from one sample in a study of graft-versus-host responses after intestinal transplantation. Their cognate antigens are unknown. Generated by immunoSEQ multiplex PCR, the TCRdb table keeps only in-frame clones and is missing some. Altogether more than 65,000 clones are present, 84% being singletons, with the ten largest covering 0.39%. The material was unstimulated CD4+ T cells sorted from spleen or lymph node cells, obtained before transplant. All receptors come from a human donor who was the organ donor for an intestinal transplant.

V usage is TRBV9 and J usage is TRBJ2-3, with a possible D match to TRBD1 (7 bases). CDR1 and CDR2 from the germline V gene are SGDLS and YYNGEE. There are 12 residues in the CDR3. The ends were cut back, 2 bases at V and 11 bases at J, with 12 bases in the middle. This CDR3 is CASSVEGAVQYF. The CDR3 bases are TGTGCCAGCAGCGTGGAGGGGGCCGTGCAGTATTTT.

This clone was counted a single time. This rearrangement joins TRBV2 to TRBJ2-4; weak D call: TRBD1 (5 bases). Germline values: CDR1 SNHLY, CDR2 FYNNEI. This CDR3 is built from 15 residues. The V end lost 4 bases, the J end lost 1 base, and 11 bases lay between the germline ends. CDR3 residues: CASSVTGDAKNIQYF. The CDR3 DNA follows: TGTGCCAGCAGTGTCACAGGAGACGCCAAAAACATTCAGTACTTC.

The rearrangement joins TRBV28 to TRBJ2-2; possibly TRBD1 for D (6 bases). Germline-derived CDR1 and CDR2 are MDHEN and SYDVKM. CDR3 length equals 15 residues. The V gene lost 7 bases and the J gene lost 7 bases, with 19 bases spanning the gap. The CDR3 region has the DNA TGTGCCAGCACCGCAGGGGCAGGGAATGGCGGGGAGCTGTTTTTT. It yields the protein CASTAGAGNGGELFF.

This clone was recorded only once. The rearrangement joins TRBV10-1 to TRBJ1-6; unclear D gene. Germline-derived CDR1 and CDR2 are WNHNN and SYGVQD (reference sequence). This CDR3 spans 14 amino acids. Deletions cut 0 bases from V and 6 bases from J, with 6 bases between. CDR3 residues: CASSESGSNSPLHF. CDR3 in DNA: TGCGCCAGCAGTGAGTCCGGTTCTAATTCACCCCTCCACTTT.